Below are 23 T cell receptor beta chains sequenced from a single sample in a study of cytomegalovirus exposure and HLA in healthy donors. Amplification used 60 Vbeta primers and 13 Jbeta primers. The protocol was immunoSEQ multiplex PCR, while the TCRdb copy is restricted to in-frame clones and leaves out a portion. The sample records some 110,000 clones, about 76% being singletons. Source material: PBMCs. The receptors here all came from a man aged 30 to 39 in good health and CMV-seropositive.

This chain uses TRBV5-1 with TRBJ2-1; TRBD2 agrees at 14 bases. The germline V gene has CDR1 SGHRS and CDR2 YFSETQ. CDR3 size: 17 residues. With 4 bases clipped from V and 4 bases from J, the junction kept 7 bases outside the gene matches. This CDR3 is CASSPPRLAGGYNEQFF. Written as DNA, the CDR3 is TGCGCCAGCAGCCCCCCGAGACTAGCGGGGGGGTACAATGAGCAGTTCTTC.

The chain uses TRBV9 and TRBJ1-4; no firm D call. V was cut by 3 bases and J by 8 bases, with 11 bases left in between. This CDR3 comprises 13 residues. Germline V gene lookup returns CDR1 SGDLS and CDR2 YYNGEE. Here the CDR3 reads CASSATLEEKLFF. The CDR3 DNA reads as TGTGCCAGCAGCGCGACTTTGGAGGAAAAACTGTTTTTT.

J is TRBJ1-1 and V is TRBV7-9; 8 bases fit TRBD1. The germline V gene encodes CDR1 SEHNR and CDR2 FQNEAQ (reference sequence). This CDR3 has 14 amino acids. The ends lost 5 bases at V and 8 bases at J; junction bases unmatched: 10. The CDR3 DNA reads as TGTGCCAGCAGCCCAGCCCGGACAGGGCTGGAAGCTTTCTTT. Encoded protein: CASSPARTGLEAFF.

About this clone itself: The junction differs from germline at one of its ends, possibly a read error. This rearrangement joins TRBV5-1 to TRBJ2-1; TRBD2 agrees at 11 bases. The CDR3 has 16 residues. In germline, CDR1 is SGHRS, CDR2 YFSETQ. CDR3 sequence: CASSFSGGASHNEQFF. The CDR3 DNA follows: TGCGCCAGCAGCTTTAGCGGGGGGGCCTCCCACAATGAGCAGTTCTTC.

This chain connects TRBV5-1 to TRBJ2-3; a possible D gene is TRBD1 (5 bases). The V end was cut by 4 bases, the J end by 4 bases, with 13 bases between. This CDR3 contains 14 residues. The germline gives CDR1 SGHRS, CDR2 YFSETQ. The CDR3 loop reads CASSPTAGSDTQYF. The CDR3 coding sequence is TGCGCCAGCAGCCCAACGGCAGGGTCAGATACGCAGTATTTT. Filled out from reference TRBV5-1 and TRBJ2-3, the complete variable domain reads KAGVTQTPRYLIKTRGQQVTLSCSPISGHRSVSWYQQTPGQGLQFLFEYFSETQRNKGNFPGRFSGRQFSNSRSEMNVSTLELGDSALYLCASSPTAGSDTQYFGPGTRLTVL.

This clone appeared a few times. The genes are TRBV6-4 and TRBJ1-4; D is uncertain. Germline lookup yields CDR1 MRHNA and CDR2 SNTAGT. Trimming stripped 1 base from V and 5 bases from J, with 5 bases between. The CDR3 is 13 amino acids. CDR3 in DNA: TGTGCCAGCAGTGACTGTGGCAATGAAAAACTGTTTTTT. This encodes CASSDCGNEKLFF.

The chain carries TRBV30 and TRBJ2-5, with 8 bases that match TRBD2. V lost 1 base and J lost 2; bases outside the gene matches: 6. CDR1 is GTSNPN, CDR2 SVGIG, per germline (reference sequence). CDR3 length: 15 residues. CDR3 DNA: TGTGCCTGGAGTGATCGGCGGGGGGTTCAAGAGACCCAGTACTTC. Protein product: CAWSDRRGVQETQYF. Based on the CDR3 plus reference TRBV30 and TRBJ2-5, the full variable domain is SQTIHQWPATLVQPVGSPLSLECTVEGTSNPNLYWYRQAAGRGLQLLFYSVGIGQISSEVPQNLSASRPQDRQFILSSKKLLLSDSGFYLCAWSDRRGVQETQYFGPGTRLLVL.

V and J are TRBV7-2 and TRBJ2-2; 8 nucleotides align to TRBD1. The CDR3 consists of 16 residues. The V segment lost 1 base and the J segment 1 base; nucleotides outside the gene matches: 2. Germline values: CDR1 SGHTA, CDR2 FQGNSA. Here the CDR3 DNA reads TGTGCCAGCAGCTTAGGGGACAGGTTGAACACCGGGGAGCTGTTTTTT. Its protein is CASSLGDRLNTGELFF.

The gene calls are TRBV6-5 and TRBJ1-2; 7 nucleotides match TRBD1. CDR3 length: 13 amino acids. Germline assignment: CDR1 MNHEY and CDR2 SVGAGI. With 4 bases clipped from V and 7 bases from J, the junction kept 6 bases outside the gene matches. The DNA of the CDR3 is TGTGCCAGCAGTTTCGGGACAGCTTCTGGCTACACCTTC. It specifies CASSFGTASGYTF.

This rearrangement joins TRBV4-1 to TRBJ2-2; D perhaps matches TRBD1 (6 bases). This CDR3 contains 15 residues. Germline V gives CDR1 MGHRA, CDR2 YSYEKL. The V gene lost 2 bases and the J gene lost 1 base, with 8 bases spanning the gap. Written as DNA, the CDR3 is TGCGCCAGCAGCCAACCGACAGGGAACACCGGGGAGCTGTTTTTT. Its translation is CASSQPTGNTGELFF.

As for this clone: An end of the junction does not agree with germline; a read error may underlie this. The chain carries TRBV5-1 and TRBJ1-3; D perhaps matches TRBD1 (5 bases). The CDR3 totals 15 residues. Germline assignment: CDR1 SGHRS and CDR2 YFSETQ. The DNA for the CDR3 is TGTGCCAGCAGCTTGGGACGGGTCTCTGGAAACACCATATATTTT. It translates to CASSLGRVSGNTIYF.

This chain connects TRBV10-1 to TRBJ1-1; a possible D gene is TRBD1 (5 bases). CDR1 is WNHNN and CDR2 is SYGVQD in the germline V gene (reference sequence). The CDR3 is made up of 19 amino acids. V lost 0 bases, J lost 0 bases, and 20 bases lay in between. The CDR3 sequence is CASSESGQRDPDLNTEAFF. The CDR3 bases are TGCGCCAGCAGTGAGTCGGGGCAGCGTGATCCCGACCTGAACACTGAAGCTTTCTTT.

This chain links TRBV6-6 with TRBJ1-1; D unresolved. V was trimmed by 8 bases and J by 2 bases, leaving 6 bases between them. Per germline, CDR1 MNHNY and CDR2 SVGAGI (reference sequence). The CDR3 is made up of 11 amino acids. The CDR3 nucleotides read TGTGCCAGCGGGCGAAACACTGAAGCTTTCTTT. This codes for CASGRNTEAFF.

This clone was seen just once. V usage is TRBV9 and J usage is TRBJ1-3; D is undetermined. Germline CDR1 SGDLS, CDR2 YYNGEE. The V gene lost 6 bases and the J gene lost 0 bases, with 10 bases spanning the gap. The CDR3 is made up of 14 amino acids. CDR3 DNA sequence: TGTGCCAGCAATCCCCGGGGCTCTGGAAACACCATATATTTT. Translating it yields CASNPRGSGNTIYF.

The rearrangement links TRBV6-6 to TRBJ2-7; 9 nucleotides match TRBD1. The V segment lost 6 bases and the J segment 3 bases; nucleotides outside the gene matches: 6. The CDR3 is 14 amino acids. Germline V gene data show CDR1 as MNHNY and CDR2 as SVGAGI (reference sequence). The CDR3 DNA reads as TGTGCCAGCAGAACACCGGGACAGGGCTACGAGCAGTACTTC. Its protein product is CASRTPGQGYEQYF.

The V and J genes are TRBV4-3 and TRBJ1-2; 7 bases fit TRBD1. The CDR3 runs 16 residues. The junction had 4 bases not matched to a gene; V was cut back by 0 bases and J by 0 bases. The germline gives CDR1 LGHNA, CDR2 YSLEER. This chain's CDR3 is CASSQDAGGTNYGYTF. CDR3 coding DNA: TGCGCCAGCAGCCAAGACGCAGGGGGGACTAACTATGGCTACACCTTC.

The chain is built from TRBV29-1 and TRBJ2-1; 9 positions match TRBD1. CDR3 size: 14 residues. V lost 7 bases, J lost 5 bases, and 9 bases stayed unmatched. Germline-derived CDR1 and CDR2 are SQVTM and ANQGSEA. The CDR3, as DNA: TGCAGCGCCCGGACAGGGGAGTATCACAATGAGCAGTTCTTC. The encoded protein is CSARTGEYHNEQFF.

This clone was detected once. V usage is TRBV4-2 and J usage is TRBJ1-2; TRBD1 aligns across 9 bases. CDR3 length: 17 residues. CDR1 LGHNA and CDR2 YNFKEQ come from the germline V gene. Losses at the gene ends were 1 base for V and 0 bases for J; bases not matched to a gene: 6. The CDR3 DNA reads as TGTGCCAGCAGCCAAGGGGACAGGGTCACCTCTAACTATGGCTACACCTTC. It translates to CASSQGDRVTSNYGYTF.

The chain recombines TRBV29-1 with TRBJ1-2; 9 positions agree with TRBD1. The CDR3 covers 11 residues. V dropped 7 bases and J dropped 6; count of bases not matched to a gene: 3. The V gene's germline CDR1 is SQVTM and CDR2 ANQGSEA. CDR3 sequence reads: CSADRGDGYTF. The CDR3 coding sequence is TGCAGCGCTGACAGGGGGGATGGCTACACCTTC.

In regard to this clone: Mismatch with germline at one junction end may stem from a read error. The gene calls are TRBV12-5 and TRBJ2-5; 8 bases map to TRBD2. The CDR3 has 15 residues. Germline V lookup: CDR1 LGHNT, CDR2 FRNRAP. The CDR3: CASVDRREGQKTQYF. The CDR3 coding sequence is TGTGCTAGTGTCGACCGACGGGAGGGCCAAAAGACCCAGTACTTC.

This chain joins TRBV18 and TRBJ1-5; maybe TRBD1 (5 bases). This CDR3 has 15 residues. Between the trimmed V and J ends, which lost 2 bases and 3 bases, there was a span of 11 bases. The germline CDR1 and CDR2 sequences are KGHSH and LQKENI. The CDR3 DNA reads TGTGCCAGCTCACCAGGGGCCAACATCAATCAGCCCCAGCATTTT. Amino acids: CASSPGANINQPQHF.

This clone was seen a handful of times. The chain combines TRBV5-1 with TRBJ1-1; unclear D gene. Looked up from germline, CDR1 is SGHRS and CDR2 is YFSETQ. V lost 0 bases and J lost 4, with 10 bases in between. The CDR3 runs 14 residues. The CDR3: CASSLGATSTEAFF. The CDR3 DNA reads as TGCGCCAGCAGCTTGGGGGCTACGAGCACTGAAGCTTTCTTT.

This clone was detected once. J is TRBJ2-3 and V is TRBV27; TRBD2 matches 14 bases. The length of the CDR3 is 17 residues. The J segment lost 2 bases and the V segment lost 3 bases, leaving 4 bases of the junction unmatched. CDR1 is MNHEY and CDR2 is SMNVEV in the germline V gene (reference sequence). CDR3 sequence (DNA): TGTGCCAGCAGTTTGTGGACTAGCGGGGGGCCCACAGATACGCAGTATTTT. Amino acids: CASSLWTSGGPTDTQYF.